The clone carrying this T cell receptor beta chain has a single count. The sample is drawn from a study of blood T cell repertoires in COVID-19. In the study overall: The cDNA or gDNA used as material had been derived from T cells, B-cell-depleted T cells, or PBMCs.

This CDR3 spans 16 amino acids. Germline V CDR1 and CDR2: MNHEY, SVGAGI. The V and J ends lost 0 bases and 2 bases respectively, with 14 bases between them. In the original analysis: Amplifying reference gene primers gave estimates of nucleated cell counts. The table came from immunoSEQ multiplex PCR; TCRdb's copy has only in-frame clones and leaves some out. For V, J and clone size, that table is used; D and trimming come from the DNA. The sample includes about 87,000 clones, about 85% of them seen just once. The specimen sequenced was peripheral blood. The chain joins TRBV6-5 to TRBJ2-7; D is undetermined. The clonotype comes from a woman in her 70s with acute or convalescent COVID-19. CDR3 region: CASSYSSRPEAYEQYF. CDR3 coding DNA: TGTGCCAGCAGTTACTCTAGCCGGCCCGAAGCCTACGAGCAGTACTTC.